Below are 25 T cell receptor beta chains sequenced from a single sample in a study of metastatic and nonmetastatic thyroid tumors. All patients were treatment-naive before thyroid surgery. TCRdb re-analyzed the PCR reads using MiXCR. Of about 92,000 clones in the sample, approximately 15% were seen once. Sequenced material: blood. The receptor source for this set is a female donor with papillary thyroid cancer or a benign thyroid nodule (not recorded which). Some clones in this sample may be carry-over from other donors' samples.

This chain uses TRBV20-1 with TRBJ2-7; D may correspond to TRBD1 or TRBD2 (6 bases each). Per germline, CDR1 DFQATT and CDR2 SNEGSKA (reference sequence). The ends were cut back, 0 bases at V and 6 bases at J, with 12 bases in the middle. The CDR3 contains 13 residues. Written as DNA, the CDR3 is TGCAGTGCTAGAGACCGGGGGCGAAGCGAGCAGTACTTC. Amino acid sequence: CSARDRGRSEQYF.

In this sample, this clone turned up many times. CDR3 residues: CSARSVSPDTQYF. The CDR3 DNA sequence: TGCAGTGCCCGGTCCGTAAGCCCGGATACGCAGTATTTT. The rearrangement joins TRBV20-1 to TRBJ2-3; D is unresolved. CDR1 and CDR2 from the germline V gene are DFQATT and SNEGSKA (reference sequence). The V end was cut by 6 bases, the J end by 6 bases, with 16 bases between. This CDR3 region has 13 residues.

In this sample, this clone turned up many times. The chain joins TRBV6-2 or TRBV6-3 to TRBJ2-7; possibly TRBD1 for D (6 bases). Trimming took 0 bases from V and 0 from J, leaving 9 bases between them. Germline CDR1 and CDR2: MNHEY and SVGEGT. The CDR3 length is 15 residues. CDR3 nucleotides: TGTGCCAGCAGTTACTCGGACAGTTACTCCTACGAGCAGTACTTC. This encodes CASSYSDSYSYEQYF.

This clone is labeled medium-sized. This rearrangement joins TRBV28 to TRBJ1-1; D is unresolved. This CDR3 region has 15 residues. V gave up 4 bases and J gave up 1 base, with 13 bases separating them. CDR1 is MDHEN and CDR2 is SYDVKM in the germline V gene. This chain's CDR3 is CASSWGGRGNTEAFF. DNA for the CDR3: TGTGCCAGCAGTTGGGGTGGTCGGGGGAACACTGAAGCTTTCTTT.

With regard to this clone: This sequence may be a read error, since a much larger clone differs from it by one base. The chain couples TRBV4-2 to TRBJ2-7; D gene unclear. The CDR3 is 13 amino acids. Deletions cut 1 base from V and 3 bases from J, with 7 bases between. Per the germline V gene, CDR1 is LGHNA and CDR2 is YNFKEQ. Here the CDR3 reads CASSQGRCYEQYF. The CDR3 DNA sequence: TGTGCCAGCAGCCAAGGCCGATGCTACGAGCAGTACTTC.

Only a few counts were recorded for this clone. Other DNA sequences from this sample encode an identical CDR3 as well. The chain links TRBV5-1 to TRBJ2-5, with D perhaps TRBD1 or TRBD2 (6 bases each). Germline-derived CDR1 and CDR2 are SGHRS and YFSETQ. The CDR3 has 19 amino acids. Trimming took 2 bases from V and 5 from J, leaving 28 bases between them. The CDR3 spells CASSFGRVGGGGRPETQYF. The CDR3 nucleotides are TGCGCCAGCAGCTTCGGCCGCGTAGGCGGAGGGGGACGTCCGGAGACCCAGTACTTC.

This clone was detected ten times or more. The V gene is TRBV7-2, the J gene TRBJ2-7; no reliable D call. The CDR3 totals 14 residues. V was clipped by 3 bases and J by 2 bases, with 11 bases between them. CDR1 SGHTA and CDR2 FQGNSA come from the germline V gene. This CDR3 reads CASSFSPSAYEQYF. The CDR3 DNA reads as TGTGCCAGCAGCTTTAGTCCGTCGGCCTACGAGCAGTACTTC.

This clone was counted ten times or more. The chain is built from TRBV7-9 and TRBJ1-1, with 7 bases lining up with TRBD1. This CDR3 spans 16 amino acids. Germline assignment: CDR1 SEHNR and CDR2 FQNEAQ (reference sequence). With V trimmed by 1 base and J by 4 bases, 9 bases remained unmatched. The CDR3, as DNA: TGTGCCAGCAGCTTAGGTCAGGGGGTGAAGGGCACTGAAGCTTTCTTT. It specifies CASSLGQGVKGTEAFF. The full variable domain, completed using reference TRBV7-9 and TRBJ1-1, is DTGVSQNPRHKITKRGQNVTFRCDPISEHNRLYWYRQTLGQGPEFLTYFQNEAQLEKSRLLSDRFSAERPKGSFSTLEIQRTEQGDSAMYLCASSLGQGVKGTEAFFGQGTRLTVV.

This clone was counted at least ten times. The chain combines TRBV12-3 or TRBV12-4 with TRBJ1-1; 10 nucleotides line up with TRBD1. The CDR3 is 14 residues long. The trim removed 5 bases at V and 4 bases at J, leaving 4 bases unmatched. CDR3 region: CASSRQGAITEAFF. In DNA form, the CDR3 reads TGTGCCAGCAGTAGACAGGGGGCAATCACTGAAGCTTTCTTT.

In DNA form, the CDR3 reads TGTGCCAGCAGTTACCAGGGTGGCAGCTCCTACGAGCAGTACTTC. Translating it yields CASSYQGGSSYEQYF. This chain links TRBV6-2 or TRBV6-3 with TRBJ2-7; TRBD1 might be the D (5 bases). Trimming removed 2 bases at V and 0 bases at J, with 11 bases between. CDR3 length equals 15 residues. Germline values: CDR1 MNHEY, CDR2 SVGEGT.

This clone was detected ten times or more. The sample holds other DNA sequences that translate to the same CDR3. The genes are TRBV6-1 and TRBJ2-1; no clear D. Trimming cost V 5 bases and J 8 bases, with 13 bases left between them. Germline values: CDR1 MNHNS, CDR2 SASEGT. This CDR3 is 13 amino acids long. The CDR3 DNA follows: TGTGCCAGCAGTCCTCTTTTGATCCATGAGCAGTTCTTC. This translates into CASSPLLIHEQFF.

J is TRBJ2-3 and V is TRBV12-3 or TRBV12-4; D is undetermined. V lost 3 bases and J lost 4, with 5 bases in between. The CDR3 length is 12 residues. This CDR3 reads CASSFRPDTQYF. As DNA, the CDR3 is TGTGCCAGCAGTTTCCGTCCAGATACGCAGTATTTT.

The CDR3 sequence is CASSLLSGMDTQYF. CDR3 bases: TGTGCCAGCAGCTTGCTTAGCGGGATGGATACGCAGTATTTT. V is TRBV11-2 and J is TRBJ2-3; 8 bases line up with TRBD2. This CDR3 contains 14 residues. The V and J ends lost 3 bases and 6 bases, in that order; junction bases with no gene match: 5. Germline V CDR1 and CDR2: SGHAT, FQNNGV.

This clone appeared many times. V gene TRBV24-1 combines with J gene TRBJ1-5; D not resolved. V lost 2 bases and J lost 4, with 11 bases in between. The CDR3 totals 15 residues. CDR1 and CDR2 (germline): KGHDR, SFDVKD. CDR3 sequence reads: CATSDSMRANQPQHF. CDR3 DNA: TGTGCCACCAGTGATTCCATGCGGGCAAATCAGCCCCAGCATTTT.

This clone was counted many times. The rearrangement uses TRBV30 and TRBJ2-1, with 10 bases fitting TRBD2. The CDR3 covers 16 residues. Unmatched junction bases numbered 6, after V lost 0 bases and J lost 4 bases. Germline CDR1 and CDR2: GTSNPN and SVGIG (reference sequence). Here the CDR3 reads CAWSVHSGGVYNEQFF. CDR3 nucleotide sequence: TGTGCCTGGAGTGTACACAGCGGGGGGGTATACAATGAGCAGTTCTTC.

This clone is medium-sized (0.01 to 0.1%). This CDR3 is CASRRQYTGELFF. CDR3 DNA: TGTGCCAGCAGAAGACAGTACACCGGGGAGCTGTTTTTT. The rearrangement links TRBV12-3 or TRBV12-4 to TRBJ2-2; D may be TRBD1 (5 bases). The CDR3 totals 13 residues. Trimming took 6 bases from V and 3 from J, leaving 8 bases between them.

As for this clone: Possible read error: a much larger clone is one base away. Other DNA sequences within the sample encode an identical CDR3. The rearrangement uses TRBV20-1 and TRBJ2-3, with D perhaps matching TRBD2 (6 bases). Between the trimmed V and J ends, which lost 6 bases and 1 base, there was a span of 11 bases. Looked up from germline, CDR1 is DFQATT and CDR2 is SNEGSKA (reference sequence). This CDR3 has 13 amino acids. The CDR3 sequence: CSARRGGTDTQYF. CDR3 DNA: TGCAGTGCCAGGCGCGGGGGCACAGATACGCAGTATTTT.

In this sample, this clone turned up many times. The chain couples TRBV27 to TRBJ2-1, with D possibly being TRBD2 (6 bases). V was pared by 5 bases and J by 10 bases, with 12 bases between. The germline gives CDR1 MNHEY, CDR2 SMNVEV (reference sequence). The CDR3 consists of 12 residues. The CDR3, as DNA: TGTGCCAGCAGTCTCGGGGGTTGGGAGCAGTTCTTC. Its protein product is CASSLGGWEQFF.

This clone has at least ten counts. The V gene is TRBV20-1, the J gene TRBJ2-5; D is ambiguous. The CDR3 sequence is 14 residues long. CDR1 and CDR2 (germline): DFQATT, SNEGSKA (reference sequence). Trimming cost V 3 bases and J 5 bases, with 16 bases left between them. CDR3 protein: CSASDAYNGETQYF. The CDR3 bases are TGCAGTGCTAGTGACGCATATAATGGGGAGACCCAGTACTTC.

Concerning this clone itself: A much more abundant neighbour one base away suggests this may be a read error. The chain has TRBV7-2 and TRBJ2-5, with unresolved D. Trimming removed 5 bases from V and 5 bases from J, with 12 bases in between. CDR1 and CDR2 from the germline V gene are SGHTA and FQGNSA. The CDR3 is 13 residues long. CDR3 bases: TGTGCCAGCAGCACGATAGGTTCCGAGACCCAGTACTTC. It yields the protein CASSTIGSETQYF. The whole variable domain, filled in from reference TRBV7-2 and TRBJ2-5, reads GAGVSQSPSNKVTEKGKDVELRCDPISGHTALYWYRQSLGQGLEFLIYFQGNSAPDKSGLPSDRFSAERTGGSVSTLTIQRTQQEDSAVYLCASSTIGSETQYFGPGTRLLVL.

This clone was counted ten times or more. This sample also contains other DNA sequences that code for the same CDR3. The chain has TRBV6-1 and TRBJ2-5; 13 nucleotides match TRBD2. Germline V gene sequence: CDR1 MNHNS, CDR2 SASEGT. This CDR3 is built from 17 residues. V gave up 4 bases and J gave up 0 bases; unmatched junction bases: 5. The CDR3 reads CASSVTSGGLYQETQYF. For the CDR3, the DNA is TGTGCCAGCAGTGTGACTAGCGGGGGGCTGTACCAAGAGACCCAGTACTTC.

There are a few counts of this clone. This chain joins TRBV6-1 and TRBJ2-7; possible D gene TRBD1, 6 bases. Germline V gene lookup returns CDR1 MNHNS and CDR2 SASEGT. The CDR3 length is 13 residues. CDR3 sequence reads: CFSLKDSQGEQYF. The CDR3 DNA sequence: TGTTTCAGCTTGAAGGACAGCCAAGGCGAGCAGTACTTC.

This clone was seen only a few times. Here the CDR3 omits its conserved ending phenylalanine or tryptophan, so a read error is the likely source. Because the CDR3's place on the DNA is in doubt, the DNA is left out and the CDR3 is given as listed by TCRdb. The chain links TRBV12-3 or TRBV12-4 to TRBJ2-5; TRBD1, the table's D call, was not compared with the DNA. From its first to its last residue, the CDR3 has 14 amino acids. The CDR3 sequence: CASLQAGGMETHYS.

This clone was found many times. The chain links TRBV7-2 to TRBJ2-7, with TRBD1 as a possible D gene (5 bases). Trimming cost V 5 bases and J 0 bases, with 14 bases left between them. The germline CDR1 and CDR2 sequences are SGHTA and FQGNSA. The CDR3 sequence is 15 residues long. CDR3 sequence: CASSPTLGHSYEQYF. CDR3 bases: TGTGCCAGCAGCCCGACGTTAGGACACTCCTACGAGCAGTACTTC.

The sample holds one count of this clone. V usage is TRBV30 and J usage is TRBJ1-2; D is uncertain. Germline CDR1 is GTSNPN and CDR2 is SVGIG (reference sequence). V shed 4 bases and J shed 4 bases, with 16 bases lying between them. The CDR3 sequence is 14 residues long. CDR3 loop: CAWTPYVGFYGYTF. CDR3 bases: TGTGCCTGGACCCCATATGTGGGTTTCTATGGCTACACCTTC.